Presented here are 23 T cell receptor beta chains from one specimen sequenced in a study of regulatory T cells in long-lasting Graves disease. The time point denotes: persistent/refractory GD, antithyroid drugs over 5 years with positive TRAb. Construction of the TCR library relied on RNA isolated from PBMCs. Researchers made TCR beta libraries by using iRepertoire HTBI primers and running Arm-PCR on CDR3 regions. TCRdb passed the multiplex PCR reads through MiXCR, listing each CDR3 protein once. The sample records 650,000 to 850,000 distinct CDR3 sequences, around 30% being singletons. The sequencing here drew on peripheral blood mononuclear cells (PBMCs), taken when the disease was refractory, from a patient treated with antithyroid drugs. The receptors come from a female donor with Graves disease.

The V and J genes are TRBV5-1 and TRBJ1-1; 7 bases are a match to TRBD1. Unmatched junction bases numbered 10, after V lost 5 bases and J lost 6 bases. CDR1 is SGHRS and CDR2 is YFSETQ in the germline V gene. The CDR3 extends over 14 amino acids. The CDR3 sequence: CASSQTTGAAEAFF. DNA for the CDR3: TGCGCCAGCAGTCAGACCACAGGGGCGGCTGAAGCTTTCTTT.

This clonotype was detected a few times. The chain uses TRBV20-1 and TRBJ1-5, with 7 bases identical to TRBD1. Trimming took 3 bases from V and 2 from J; bases not matched to a gene: 13. Germline values: CDR1 DFQATT, CDR2 SNEGSKA (reference sequence). The CDR3 has 17 amino acids. The CDR3 DNA is TGCAGTGCTAGGTCACGACAGGGAGGATGGGGCAATCAGCCCCAGCATTTT. It specifies CSARSRQGGWGNQPQHF.

This clonotype was counted many times. The J gene is TRBJ1-6, the V gene TRBV12-3 or TRBV12-4; TRBD1 agrees at 9 bases. The CDR3 contains 14 residues. Germline trimming cut 6 bases from V and 10 bases from J; bases unmatched to any gene: 7. The CDR3 here is CASSPGTGTSPLHF. Here the CDR3 DNA reads TGTGCCAGCAGCCCCGGGACAGGGACATCACCCCTCCACTTT.

The chain uses TRBV11-2 and TRBJ1-6; possibly TRBD1 for D (5 bases). The length of the CDR3 is 16 residues. Germline V gene lookup returns CDR1 SGHAT and CDR2 FQNNGV. V lost 4 bases to trimming and J lost 7 bases, with 17 bases between them. CDR3 loop: CASSSWPGTSNSPLHF. The CDR3 nucleotides read TGTGCCAGCAGCTCATGGCCCGGGACGTCAAATTCACCCCTCCACTTT.

The sample holds a few counts of this clonotype. The rearrangement joins TRBV20-1 to TRBJ1-1; weak D call: TRBD1 (6 bases). The CDR3 contains 13 residues. The germline V gene has CDR1 DFQATT and CDR2 SNEGSKA (reference sequence). In DNA, the CDR3 is TGCAGGGTATCGGACAGTAAGAACACTGAAGCTTTCTTT. Translation gives CRVSDSKNTEAFF.

The chain couples TRBV12-3 or TRBV12-4 to TRBJ2-7; 10 nucleotides align to TRBD1. V was clipped by 3 bases and J by 7 bases; unmatched bases: 9. The CDR3 length is 15 residues. CDR3 DNA sequence: TGTGCCAGCAGTTTTTGGGGACAGGGGTTGGGAGAGCAGTACTTC. It codes for CASSFWGQGLGEQYF.

This clonotype appeared a few times. The chain carries TRBV29-1 and TRBJ1-1; D perhaps matches TRBD1 (6 bases). The CDR3 extends over 12 amino acids. Germline CDR1 is SQVTM and CDR2 is ANQGSEA. The V and J ends lost 7 bases and 4 bases respectively, with 13 bases between them. The DNA of the CDR3 is TGCAGCGGAGGGGGGGGCAGCACTGAAGCTTTCTTT. Protein product: CSGGGGSTEAFF.

This clonotype appeared a few times. The J gene is TRBJ2-7, the V gene TRBV27, with 10 bases identical to TRBD2. Germline V gene sequence: CDR1 MNHEY, CDR2 SMNVEV (reference sequence). The CDR3 length is 14 residues. The J segment lost 5 bases and the V segment lost 2 bases, leaving 3 bases of the junction unmatched. The CDR3 DNA reads as TGTGCCAGCAGTTTACTAGCGGGAGACCACGAGCAGTACTTC. The encoded protein is CASSLLAGDHEQYF.

Only a few counts were recorded for this clonotype. The gene calls are TRBV10-3 and TRBJ1-1, with D tentatively TRBD1 (5 bases). Trimming left V 11 bases short and J 0 bases short, with 10 bases between. The CDR3 length is 12 residues. In germline, CDR1 is ENHRY, CDR2 SYGVKD. This CDR3 reads CASGPLNTEAFF. The CDR3, as DNA: TGTGCCTCGGGACCGCTGAACACTGAAGCTTTCTTT.

This clonotype was picked up a small number of times. DNA for the CDR3: TGCAGCGTTGTACCGGTAGGACGTGGCTACACCTTC. Its translation is CSVVPVGRGYTF. The chain combines TRBV29-1 with TRBJ1-2; D is ambiguous. V was cut by 4 bases and J by 7 bases, with 13 bases left in between. The CDR3 is 12 residues long. Germline CDR1 SQVTM, CDR2 ANQGSEA.

V usage is TRBV3-1 and J usage is TRBJ1-4, with a possible D match to TRBD1 (6 bases). The germline gives CDR1 LGHDT, CDR2 YNNKEL (reference sequence). There are 17 residues in the CDR3. The V gene lost 0 bases and the J gene lost 6 bases, with 17 bases spanning the gap. CDR3 in DNA: TGTGCCAGCAGCCAAGAGGGCCTAGGGGGGTTTTATGAAAAACTGTTTTTT. As protein: CASSQEGLGGFYEKLFF.

Ten or more counts support this clonotype. V and J are TRBV11-2 and TRBJ1-1; no reliable D call. Trimming pared 1 base from V and 2 bases from J, leaving 11 bases between. The CDR3 covers 15 residues. Germline V gene sequence: CDR1 SGHAT, CDR2 FQNNGV. The CDR3 region has the DNA TGTGCCAGCAGCTTAGTGCTCAGACGAAACACTGAAGCTTTCTTT. This gives the protein CASSLVLRRNTEAFF.

This clonotype was found a few times. The chain employs TRBV6-1 and TRBJ1-4, with TRBD1 matching over 9 bases. The length of the CDR3 is 17 residues. Germline V gene lookup returns CDR1 MNHNS and CDR2 SASEGT. With 3 bases clipped from V and 6 bases from J, the junction kept 11 bases outside the gene matches. The CDR3 here is CASSETGGVRIDEKLFF. In nucleotides, the CDR3 is TGTGCCAGCAGTGAGACAGGGGGAGTTCGTATTGATGAAAAACTGTTTTTT.

This clonotype appeared many times. V gene TRBV2 combines with J gene TRBJ1-5; 9 nucleotides agree with TRBD1. V dropped 6 bases and J dropped 6; count of bases not matched to a gene: 3. The CDR3 extends over 13 amino acids. Germline loops: CDR1 SNHLY, CDR2 FYNNEI. The CDR3 bases are TGTGCCAGCAGGGGACAGGGCGCTCAGCCCCAGCATTTT. It codes for CASRGQGAQPQHF.

A single count supports this clonotype. The V and J genes are TRBV5-1 and TRBJ1-2, with 8 bases identical to TRBD1. Germline V lookup: CDR1 SGHRS, CDR2 YFSETQ. V lost 2 bases, J lost 4 bases, and 7 bases stayed unmatched. The CDR3 has 15 residues. CDR3 sequence reads: CASSFGQGDVYGYTF. The CDR3 nucleotides are TGCGCCAGCAGCTTCGGACAGGGTGACGTCTATGGCTACACCTTC.

This clonotype was picked up one time. The chain joins TRBV5-1 to TRBJ2-3, with 10 bases fitting TRBD2. Germline V gene lookup returns CDR1 SGHRS and CDR2 YFSETQ. The junction had 3 bases not matched to a gene; V was cut back by 1 base and J by 1 base. The CDR3 runs to 16 residues. The chain's CDR3 is CASSLLAGAGTDTQYF. DNA for the CDR3: TGCGCCAGCAGCTTGCTAGCGGGAGCCGGCACAGATACGCAGTATTTT.

The rearrangement joins TRBV6-5 to TRBJ1-1; D might be TRBD1 (5 bases). Trimming took off 0 bases at V and 1 base at J, with 9 bases between the two ends. Looked up from germline, CDR1 is MNHEY and CDR2 is SVGAGI. The length of the CDR3 is 15 residues. CDR3 sequence reads: CASSYSRQQNTEAFF. The CDR3 DNA follows: TGTGCCAGCAGTTACTCGAGACAGCAGAACACTGAAGCTTTCTTT.

DNA of the CDR3: TGTGCCAGCAGCTTGGCCTCGGAGGGCAGGAGCCACTACGAGCAGTACTTC. Translation: CASSLASEGRSHYEQYF. The chain combines TRBV7-2 with TRBJ2-7, with TRBD2 as a possible D gene (6 bases). There are 17 residues in the CDR3. The germline V gene has CDR1 SGHTA and CDR2 FQGNSA. V shed 3 bases and J shed 3 bases, with 21 bases lying between them.

This clonotype came up a few times. V is TRBV6-5 and J is TRBJ2-5; D ambiguous. V shed 0 bases and J shed 0 bases, with 11 bases lying between them. CDR3 length: 16 amino acids. CDR1 is MNHEY, CDR2 SVGAGI, per germline. The CDR3 DNA is TGTGCCAGCAGTTACTCGAGTTTGGGGTACCAAGAGACCCAGTACTTC. Translated, it gives CASSYSSLGYQETQYF.

DNA of the CDR3: TGTGCCAGCAGCTTGACAGGGCCCAACGAGCAGTACTTC. Its translation is CASSLTGPNEQYF. The chain has TRBV7-2 and TRBJ2-7, with TRBD1 matching over 7 bases. The V segment lost 3 bases and the J segment 5 bases; nucleotides outside the gene matches: 4. This CDR3 has 13 residues. Germline CDR1 and CDR2: SGHTA and FQGNSA.

The chain uses TRBV6-1 and TRBJ2-7, with 10 bases fitting TRBD1. This CDR3 has 16 amino acids. The germline V gene encodes CDR1 MNHNS and CDR2 SASEGT. V trimming: 6 bases; J trimming: 7 bases; junction bases outside the gene matches: 15. The CDR3 bases are TGTGCCAGCAGCCGCCCCCAGACAGGGGGCGCGGGGGAGCAGTACTTC. Amino acid sequence: CASSRPQTGGAGEQYF.

The CDR3 is CASSLVGTLAEQYF. CDR3 nucleotides: TGTGCCAGCAGCTTAGTCGGTACCCTCGCCGAGCAGTACTTC. The chain carries TRBV11-2 and TRBJ2-7; D ambiguous. Germline V gives CDR1 SGHAT, CDR2 FQNNGV. The V end was cut by 1 base, the J end by 6 bases, with 13 bases between. The CDR3 length is 14 residues.

This clonotype has only a few counts. The chain is built from TRBV19 and TRBJ1-6; D call uncertain. The germline gives CDR1 LNHDA, CDR2 SQIVND (reference sequence). The CDR3 contains 18 residues. V was shortened by 5 bases and J by 0 bases, with 17 bases between the two germline ends. In nucleotides, the CDR3 is TGTGCCAGTAGTCTGCCCGGGCTAACGAGCTCCTATAATTCACCCCTCCACTTT. It encodes CASSLPGLTSSYNSPLHF.